This T cell receptor (beta chain) was captured by sequencing in a study of blood T cell repertoires in COVID-19 (dated by TCRdb to 2020 to 2021). Turning to the overall study: Samples covering the acute and convalescent phases of COVID-19 were provided by collaborators in the United States, Italy and Spain. The prospective study material was composed of cDNA or gDNA derived from T cells, B-cell-depleted T cells, or PBMCs. Sample metadata almost always included a de-identified subject ID, COVID-19 status, age in years and sex. Subjects who had been exposed to COVID-19, were actively infected with it, or had recovered from it provided the deeply sampled blood TCRbeta repertoires that made up the dataset. The samples were drawn from two sources: the first 160 participants of the ongoing ImmuneRACE study, and 1,254 subjects contributed by 6 global collaborators. The repertoires were released in a freely available public database meant as a resource for research on the immune response to SARS-CoV-2. Where available, HLA class I and class II types were taken from metadata supplied by the sample provider and were not determined by assay-based typing.

The germline V and J ends show losses of 6 bases and 8 bases respectively, and no gene match explains 6 bases of the junction. The CDR3 sequence holds 13 residues, the cysteine and phenylalanine included. Left in the record is the CDR3 DNA by itself, 39 bases read in frame from the first base. CDR1 is given as SGHRS and CDR2 as YFSETQ, both from the germline V gene. In the prospective study, participants were 18 to 89 years old, resided in approximately 25 geographic areas of the United States, and were enrolled through a virtual design. In the prospective study, participants were assigned to cohorts based on the clinical history participants reported in a screening survey and a study questionnaire. ImmuneRACE Cohort 3 recovered participants were defined by two consecutive negative NP/OP PCR tests, healthcare professional clearance, or symptom resolution. Mobile phlebotomists in the prospective study collected whole blood, serum and a nasopharyngeal or oropharyngeal swab from every participant. Over a roughly two-month period, participants in the prospective study had the option of providing additional blood draws and questionnaires. Before DNA extraction, blood samples from the prospective study were shipped at room temperature or frozen.

This clone was observed a few times. This clone's antigen is unknown. No qualities accompany the bases; no much larger clone lies one base away. What the study reported, not specific to this receptor: The amount of clinical and demographic metadata varied by source and participant and was provided uncurated.

TCRbeta CDR3 regions were amplified from genomic DNA by means of the immunoSEQ Assay, a bias-controlled multiplex PCR. Regarding the original processing steps: The number of nucleated cells in each sample was estimated by amplification of reference gene primers within the assay. Sequence reads were collapsed and filtered to measure the absolute abundance of every unique TCRbeta CDR3 rearrangement. For each sample, productive Simpson clonality was calculated as the square root of Simpson's diversity index across productive rearrangements. The table was pulled from immuneACCESS by TCRdb, which kept in-frame rearrangements only. Such tables lose some clones; where checked, under half of the loss comes from unresolved V genes, and the rest has no known cause. V and J calls and clone size are copied from that table; D and trimming were computed from the DNA. The sample profile shows around 290,000 clones; over 75% of them were found once. The ten largest clones take up 0.8% to 1% of the sample.

The TCR comes from a woman aged 25 to 39 who had recovered from COVID-19. Sequenced: PBMCs or T cells enriched from blood (not recorded which). The chain uses TRBV5-1 and TRBJ2-1; 9 middle bases align to TRBD1. Here is the DNA: TGCGCCAGCATGGGACAGGGTTTGCATGAGCAGTTCTTC. Its protein reads: CASMGQGLHEQFF.